The clone carrying this TCR beta chain appeared a few times. The data belong to a study of blood T cell repertoires in COVID-19. Background on the study: Samples taken during acute and convalescent COVID-19 were collected in the United States, Italy and Spain. T cells, B-cell-depleted T cells, or PBMCs provided the cDNA or gDNA that served as material.

This CDR3 has 15 residues. CDR1 is LNHNV, CDR2 YYDKDF, per germline (reference sequence). Trimming stripped 1 base from V and 1 base from J, with 10 bases between. The method was immunoSEQ multiplex PCR; TCRdb's version includes in-frame clones alone and lacks a portion of them. The table lists roughly 120,000 clones, roughly 87% of them singletons. Sequenced: peripheral blood. The receptor's source is a human donor in a cohort sampled during active COVID-19. This sequence joins TRBV15 and TRBJ1-2, with TRBD1 as a possible D gene (6 bases). CDR3 amino acids: CATSRAGQFNYGYTF. CDR3 DNA sequence: TGTGCCACCAGCAGAGCTGGACAGTTTAACTATGGCTACACCTTC.